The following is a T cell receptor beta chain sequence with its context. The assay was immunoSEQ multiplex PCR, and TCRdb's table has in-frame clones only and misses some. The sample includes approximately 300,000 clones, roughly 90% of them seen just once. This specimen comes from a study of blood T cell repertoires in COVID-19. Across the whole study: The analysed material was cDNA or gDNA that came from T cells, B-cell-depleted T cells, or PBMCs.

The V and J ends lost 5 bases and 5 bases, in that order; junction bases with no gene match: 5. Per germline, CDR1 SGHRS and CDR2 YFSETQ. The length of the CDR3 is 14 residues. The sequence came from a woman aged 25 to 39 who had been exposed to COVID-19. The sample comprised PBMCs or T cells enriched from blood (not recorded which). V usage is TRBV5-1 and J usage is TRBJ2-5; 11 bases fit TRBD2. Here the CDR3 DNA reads TGCGCCAGCAGTCCCGGGACTAGCGGTGAGACCCAGTACTTC. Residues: CASSPGTSGETQYF.